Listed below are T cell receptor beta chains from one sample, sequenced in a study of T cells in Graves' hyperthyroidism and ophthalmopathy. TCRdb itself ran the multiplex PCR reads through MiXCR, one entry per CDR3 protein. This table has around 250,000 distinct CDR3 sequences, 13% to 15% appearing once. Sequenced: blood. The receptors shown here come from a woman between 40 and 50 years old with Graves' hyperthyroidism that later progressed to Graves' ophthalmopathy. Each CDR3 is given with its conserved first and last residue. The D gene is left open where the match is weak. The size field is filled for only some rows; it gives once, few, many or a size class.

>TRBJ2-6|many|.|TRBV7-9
CASSLVRRLSGANVLTF
TGTGCCAGCAGCTTAGTTCGGAGGCTCTCTGGGGCCAACGTCCTGACTTTC
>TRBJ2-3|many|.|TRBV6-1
CASRGLVGRADTQYF
TGTGCCAGCAGGGGGCTTGTCGGGAGAGCAGATACGCAGTATTTT
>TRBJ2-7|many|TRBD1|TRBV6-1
CASRKDRGYEQYF
TGTGCCAGCAGGAAGGACAGGGGCTACGAGCAGTACTTC
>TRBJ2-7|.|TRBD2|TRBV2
CASSSLAGVQEQYF
TGTGCCAGCAGTTCGCTAGCGGGAGTACAGGAGCAGTACTTC
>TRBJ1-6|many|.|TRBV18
CASSPIEVRGAGNSPLHF
TGTGCCAGCTCACCGATTGAGGTCAGGGGCGCGGGGAATTCACCCCTCCACTTT
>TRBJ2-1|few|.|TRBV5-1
CASSLGQNHNEQFF
TGCGCCAGCAGCTTGGGGCAGAACCACAATGAGCAGTTCTTC
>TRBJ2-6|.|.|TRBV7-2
CASSLWGMVVGAGANVLTF
TGTGCCAGCAGCTTATGGGGGATGGTCGTGGGTGCTGGGGCCAACGTCCTGACTTTC
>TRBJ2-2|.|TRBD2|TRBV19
CASNIAGASTGELFF
TGTGCCAGTAACATAGCGGGAGCTTCCACCGGGGAGCTGTTTTTT
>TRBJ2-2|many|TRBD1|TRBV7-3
CASSPQGAGELFF
TGTGCCAGCAGCCCACAGGGGGCCGGGGAGCTGTTTTTT
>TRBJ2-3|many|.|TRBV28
CASSFSGPRGTDTQYF
TGTGCCAGCAGTTTTTCGGGGCCACGGGGCACAGATACGCAGTATTTT
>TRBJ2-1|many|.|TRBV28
CASSIGQTMGEQFF
TGTGCCAGCAGTATCGGACAGACGATGGGTGAGCAGTTCTTC
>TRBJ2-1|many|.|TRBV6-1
CASSYPPNEQFF
TGTGCCAGCAGTTACCCGCCCAATGAGCAGTTCTTC
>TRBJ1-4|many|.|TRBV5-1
CASSYSNEKLFF
TGCGCCAGCAGCTACTCCAATGAAAAACTGTTTTTT
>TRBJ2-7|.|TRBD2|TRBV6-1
CASSPGTSGSEQYF
TGTGCCAGCAGTCCCGGGACTAGCGGGAGCGAGCAGTACTTC
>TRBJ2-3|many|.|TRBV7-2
CASSLAGLGTDTQYF
TGTGCCAGCAGCTTAGCCGGATTGGGCACAGATACGCAGTATTTT
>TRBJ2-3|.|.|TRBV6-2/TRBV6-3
CASSYRVYHTDTQYF
TGTGCCAGCAGTTACCGGGTATACCACACAGATACGCAGTATTTT
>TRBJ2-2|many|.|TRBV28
CASSLAGTNTGELFF
TGTGCCAGCAGTTTAGCGGGAACGAACACCGGGGAGCTGTTTTTT
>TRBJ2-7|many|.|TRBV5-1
CASSLYNRAINEQYF
TGCGCCAGCAGCTTGTACAACAGGGCTATCAACGAGCAGTACTTC
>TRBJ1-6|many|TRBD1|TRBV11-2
CASSLGPGQNYNSPLHF
TGTGCCAGCAGCTTAGGTCCGGGACAGAATTATAATTCACCCCTCCACTTT
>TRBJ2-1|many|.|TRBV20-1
CSAAPGPIGNEQFF
TGCAGTGCCGCCCCAGGACCCATCGGCAATGAGCAGTTCTTC
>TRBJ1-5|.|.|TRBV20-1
CSAAADTNQPQHF
TGCAGTGCTGCCGCGGACACTAATCAGCCCCAGCATTTT
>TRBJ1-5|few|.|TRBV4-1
CASSLAGGPQHF
TGCGCCAGCAGCCTCGCCGGTGGGCCCCAGCATTTT
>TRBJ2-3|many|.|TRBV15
CATSRYPADTQYF
TGTGCCACCAGCAGATACCCTGCAGATACGCAGTATTTT
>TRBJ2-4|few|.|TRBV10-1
CASSESGSKNIQYF
TGCGCCAGCAGTGAGTCGGGGTCCAAAAACATTCAGTACTTC
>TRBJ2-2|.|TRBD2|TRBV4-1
CASSPTSGIIRELFF
TGCGCCAGCAGCCCGACTAGCGGGATAATCCGGGAGCTGTTTTTT
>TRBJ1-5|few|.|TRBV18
CASSPSSGVNQPQHF
TGTGCCAGCTCACCCAGCTCCGGGGTGAATCAGCCCCAGCATTTT
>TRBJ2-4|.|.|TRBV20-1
CSASRVGDAKNIQYF
TGCAGTGCTTCTCGTGTCGGTGACGCCAAAAACATTCAGTACTTC
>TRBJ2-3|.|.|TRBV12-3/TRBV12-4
CASSLQGPDTQYF
TGTGCCAGCAGTTTACAGGGGCCGGATACGCAGTATTTT
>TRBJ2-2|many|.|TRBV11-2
CASSLGSRTNTGELFF
TGTGCCAGCAGCTTAGGGAGTAGGACGAACACCGGGGAGCTGTTTTTT
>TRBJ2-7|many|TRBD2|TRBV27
CASRERENEQYF
TGTGCCAGCAGAGAGCGGGAGAACGAGCAGTACTTC
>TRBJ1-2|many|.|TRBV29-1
CSVVTGGLNYGYTF
TGCAGCGTTGTCACCGGGGGCCTAAACTATGGCTACACCTTC
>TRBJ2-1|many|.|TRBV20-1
CSAPSRDHYNEQFF
TGCAGTGCTCCCTCTCGTGACCACTACAATGAGCAGTTCTTC
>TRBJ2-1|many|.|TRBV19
CASSNWALSYNEQFF
TGTGCCAGTAGTAATTGGGCCCTCTCCTACAATGAGCAGTTCTTC
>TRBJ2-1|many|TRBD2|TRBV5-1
CASRQNLAGGPNEQFF
TGCGCCAGCAGACAAAACCTAGCGGGAGGGCCGAATGAGCAGTTCTTC
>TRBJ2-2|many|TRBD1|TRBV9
CASSVRDRDTGELFF
TGTGCCAGCAGCGTCCGGGACAGGGACACCGGGGAGCTGTTTTTT
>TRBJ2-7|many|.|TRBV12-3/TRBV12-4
CASSLWAGSSYEQYF
TGTGCCAGCAGTTTATGGGCGGGATCGTCCTACGAGCAGTACTTC
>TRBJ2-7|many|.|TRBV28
CASSLNLRAEGPSSYEQYF
TGTGCCAGCAGTTTAAACTTAAGGGCCGAGGGACCGAGCTCCTACGAGCAGTACTTC
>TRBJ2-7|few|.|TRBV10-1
CASSGLAGEQYF
TGCGCCAGCAGTGGTTTGGCAGGCGAGCAGTACTTC
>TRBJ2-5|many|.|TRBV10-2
CASTLRESVQETQYF
TGCGCCAGCACCCTGCGAGAAAGCGTGCAAGAGACCCAGTACTTC
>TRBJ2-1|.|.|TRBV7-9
CASRSGTYNEQFF
TGTGCCAGCAGAAGTGGGACCTACAATGAGCAGTTCTTC
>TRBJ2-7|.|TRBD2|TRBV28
CASSLRTSGRSVWYEQYF
TGTGCCAGCAGTTTGCGGACTAGCGGGAGATCTGTGTGGTACGAGCAGTACTTC
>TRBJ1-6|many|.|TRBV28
CASTVTNSPLHF
TGTGCCAGCACCGTTACTAATTCACCCCTCCACTTT
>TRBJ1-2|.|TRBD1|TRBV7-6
CASSPGQDNGYTF
TGTGCCAGCAGCCCAGGACAGGATAATGGCTACACCTTC
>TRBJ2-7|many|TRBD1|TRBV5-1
CASSGDRYSYEQYF
TGCGCCAGCAGCGGGGACAGGTATTCCTACGAGCAGTACTTC
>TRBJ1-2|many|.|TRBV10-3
CAISQHDTFYGYTF
TGTGCCATCAGCCAACACGACACCTTCTATGGCTACACCTTC
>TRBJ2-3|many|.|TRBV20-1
CSARKLAADTQYF
TGCAGTGCTAGGAAGTTAGCGGCCGATACGCAGTATTTT
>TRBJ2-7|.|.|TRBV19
CASSSGTAASYEQYF
TGTGCCAGTAGCTCCGGCACAGCAGCCTCCTACGAGCAGTACTTC
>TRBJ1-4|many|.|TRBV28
CASSFSGTLDEKLFF
TGTGCCAGCAGTTTTAGCGGGACACTAGATGAAAAACTGTTTTTT
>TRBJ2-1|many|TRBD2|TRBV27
CASSFGRGSRLAERYNEQFF
TGTGCCAGCAGTTTCGGCAGGGGCTCGCGACTAGCGGAGCGCTACAATGAGCAGTTCTTC
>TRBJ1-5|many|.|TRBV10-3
CAISEFHNQPQHF
TGTGCCATCAGTGAATTCCACAATCAGCCCCAGCATTTT
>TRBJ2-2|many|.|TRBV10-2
CASSELGQGELFF
TGCGCCAGCAGTGAACTGGGACAAGGGGAGCTGTTTTTT
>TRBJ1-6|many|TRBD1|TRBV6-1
CASSGTGGNSPLHF
TGTGCCAGCAGTGGGACAGGTGGAAATTCACCCCTCCACTTT